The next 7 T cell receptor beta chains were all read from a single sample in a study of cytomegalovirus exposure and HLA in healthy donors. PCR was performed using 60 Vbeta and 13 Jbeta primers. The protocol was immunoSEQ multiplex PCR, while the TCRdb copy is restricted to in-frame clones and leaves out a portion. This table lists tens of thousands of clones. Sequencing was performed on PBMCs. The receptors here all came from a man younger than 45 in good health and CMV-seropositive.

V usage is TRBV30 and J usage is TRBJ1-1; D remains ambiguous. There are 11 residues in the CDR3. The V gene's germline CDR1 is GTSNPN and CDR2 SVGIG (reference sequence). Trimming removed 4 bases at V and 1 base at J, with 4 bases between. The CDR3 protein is CAWIKNTEAFF. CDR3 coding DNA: TGTGCCTGGATAAAGAACACTGAAGCTTTCTTT. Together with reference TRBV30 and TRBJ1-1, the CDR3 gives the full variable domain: SQTIHQWPATLVQPVGSPLSLECTVEGTSNPNLYWYRQAAGRGLQLLFYSVGIGQISSEVPQNLSASRPQDRQFILSSKKLLLSDSGFYLCAWIKNTEAFFGQGTRLTVV.

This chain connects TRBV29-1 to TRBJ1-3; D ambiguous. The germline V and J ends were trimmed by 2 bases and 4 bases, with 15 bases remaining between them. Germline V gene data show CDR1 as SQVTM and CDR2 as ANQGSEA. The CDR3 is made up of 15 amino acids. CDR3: CSVESLTELGNTIYF. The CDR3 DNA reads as TGCAGCGTTGAATCTCTCACAGAACTCGGAAACACCATATATTTT.

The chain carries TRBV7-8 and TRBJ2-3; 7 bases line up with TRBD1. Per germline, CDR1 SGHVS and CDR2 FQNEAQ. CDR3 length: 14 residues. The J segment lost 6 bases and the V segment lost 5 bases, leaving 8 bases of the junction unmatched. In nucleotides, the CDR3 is TGTGCCAGCAGCCTGACAGGGAACGTGGATACGCAGTATTTT. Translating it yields CASSLTGNVDTQYF.

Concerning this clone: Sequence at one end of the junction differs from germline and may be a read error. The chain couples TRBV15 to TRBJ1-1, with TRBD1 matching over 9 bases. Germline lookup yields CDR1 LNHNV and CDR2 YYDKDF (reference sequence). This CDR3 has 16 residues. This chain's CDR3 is CAASREGTGMNTEAFF. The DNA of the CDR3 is TGTGCCGCCAGCAGAGAAGGGACAGGGATGAACACTGAAGCTTTCTTT.

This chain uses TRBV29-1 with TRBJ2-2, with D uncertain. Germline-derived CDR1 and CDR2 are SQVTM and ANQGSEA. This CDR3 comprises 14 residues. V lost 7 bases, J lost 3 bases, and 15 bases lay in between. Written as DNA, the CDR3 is TGCAGCGCAAGCCCGGGTCTCCACACCGGGGAGCTGTTTTTT. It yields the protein CSASPGLHTGELFF.

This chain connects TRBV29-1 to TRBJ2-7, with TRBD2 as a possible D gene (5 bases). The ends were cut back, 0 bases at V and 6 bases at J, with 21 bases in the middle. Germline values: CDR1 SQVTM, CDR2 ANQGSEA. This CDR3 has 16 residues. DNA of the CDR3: TGCAGCGTTGAAGATTTTGACTTGGGCTCCGCGGGCGAGCAGTACTTC. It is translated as CSVEDFDLGSAGEQYF.

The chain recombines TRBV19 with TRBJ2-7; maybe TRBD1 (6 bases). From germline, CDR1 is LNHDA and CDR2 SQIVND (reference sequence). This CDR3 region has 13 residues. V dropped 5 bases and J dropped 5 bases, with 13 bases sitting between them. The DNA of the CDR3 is TGTGCCAGTAGTCGCCCACAGGGAAACGAGCAGTACTTC. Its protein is CASSRPQGNEQYF.